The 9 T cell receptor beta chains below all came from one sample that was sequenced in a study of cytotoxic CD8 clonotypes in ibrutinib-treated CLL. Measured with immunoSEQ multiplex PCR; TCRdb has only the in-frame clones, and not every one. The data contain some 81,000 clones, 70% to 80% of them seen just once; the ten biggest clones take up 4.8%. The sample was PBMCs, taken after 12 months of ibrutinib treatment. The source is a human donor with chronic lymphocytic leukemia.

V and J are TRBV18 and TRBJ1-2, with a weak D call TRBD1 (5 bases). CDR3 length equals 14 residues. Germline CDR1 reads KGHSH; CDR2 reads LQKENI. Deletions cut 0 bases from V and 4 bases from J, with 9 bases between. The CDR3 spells CASSPPAGTYGYTF. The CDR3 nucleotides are TGTGCCAGCTCACCACCGGCAGGGACCTATGGCTACACCTTC.

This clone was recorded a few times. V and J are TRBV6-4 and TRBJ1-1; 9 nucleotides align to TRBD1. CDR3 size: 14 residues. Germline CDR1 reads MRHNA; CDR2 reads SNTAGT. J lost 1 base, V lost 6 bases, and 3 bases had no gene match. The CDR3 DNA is TGTGCCAGCAGGAGGACAGGGGCGAACACTGAAGCTTTCTTT. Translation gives CASRRTGANTEAFF.

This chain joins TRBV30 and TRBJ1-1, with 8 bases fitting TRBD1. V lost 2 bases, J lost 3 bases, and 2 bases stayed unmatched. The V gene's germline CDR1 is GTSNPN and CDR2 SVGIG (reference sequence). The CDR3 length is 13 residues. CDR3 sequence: CAWSYRGDTEAFF. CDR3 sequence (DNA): TGTGCCTGGAGTTACAGGGGGGACACTGAAGCTTTCTTT.

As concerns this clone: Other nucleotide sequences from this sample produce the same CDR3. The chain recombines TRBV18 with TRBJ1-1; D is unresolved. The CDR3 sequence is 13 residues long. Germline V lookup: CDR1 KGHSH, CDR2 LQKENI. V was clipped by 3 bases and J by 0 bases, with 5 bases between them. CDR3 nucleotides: TGTGCCAGCTCACCCGATATGAACACTGAAGCTTTCTTT. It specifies CASSPDMNTEAFF.

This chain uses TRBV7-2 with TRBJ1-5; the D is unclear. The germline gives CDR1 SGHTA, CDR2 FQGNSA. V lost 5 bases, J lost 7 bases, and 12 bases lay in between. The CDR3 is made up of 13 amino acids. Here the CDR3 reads CASSPPGVQPQHF. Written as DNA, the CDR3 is TGTGCCAGCAGCCCACCCGGAGTCCAGCCCCAGCATTTT.

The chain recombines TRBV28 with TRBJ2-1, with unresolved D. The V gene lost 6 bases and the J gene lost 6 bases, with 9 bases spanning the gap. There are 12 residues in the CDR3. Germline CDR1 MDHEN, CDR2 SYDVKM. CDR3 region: CASSRPINEQFF. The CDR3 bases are TGTGCCAGCAGCCGACCGATCAATGAGCAGTTCTTC. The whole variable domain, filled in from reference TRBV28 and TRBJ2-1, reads DVKVTQSSRYLVKRTGEKVFLECVQDMDHENMFWYRQDPGLGLRLIYFSYDVKMKEKGDIPEGYSVSREKKERFSLILESASTNQTSMYLCASSRPINEQFFGPGTRLTVL.

The CDR3 coding sequence is TGTGCCAGCAGCTTGGCTGGGACCGGCAATCAGCCCCAGCATTTT. Protein: CASSLAGTGNQPQHF. J is TRBJ1-5 and V is TRBV5-8, with TRBD1 as a possible D gene (5 bases). The CDR3 sequence is 15 residues long. Germline values: CDR1 SGHTS, CDR2 YDEGEE. V lost 0 bases and J 2 bases, leaving 9 bases between the germline ends.

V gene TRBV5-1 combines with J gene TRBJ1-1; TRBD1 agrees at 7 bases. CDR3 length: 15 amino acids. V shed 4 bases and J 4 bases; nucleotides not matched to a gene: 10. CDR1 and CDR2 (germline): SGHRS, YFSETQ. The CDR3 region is CASSATTGPVTEAFF. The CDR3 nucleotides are TGCGCCAGCAGCGCCACGACAGGGCCGGTCACTGAAGCTTTCTTT.

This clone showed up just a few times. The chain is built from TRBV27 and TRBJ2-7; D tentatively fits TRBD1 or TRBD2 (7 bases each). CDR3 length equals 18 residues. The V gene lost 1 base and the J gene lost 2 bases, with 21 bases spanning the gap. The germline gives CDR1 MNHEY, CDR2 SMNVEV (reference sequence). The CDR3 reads CASSLLPRGGLPPYEQYF. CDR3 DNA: TGTGCCAGCAGTTTATTGCCCAGGGGGGGACTGCCCCCCTACGAGCAGTACTTC.